The 24 T cell receptor beta chains below all came from one sample that was sequenced in a study of T cell responses to AZD1222 COVID-19 vaccine. Sequenced by immunoSEQ multiplex PCR; TCRdb stores in-frame clones only, minus some. The data hold some 140,000 clones, with 88% observed a single time. The specimen was peripheral blood, collected 28 days after the second AZD1222 dose. Every receptor here comes from an adult who received the AZD1222 COVID-19 vaccine.

The V gene is TRBV2, the J gene TRBJ2-2; TRBD2 agrees at 7 bases. CDR1 SNHLY and CDR2 FYNNEI come from the germline V gene. With 8 bases clipped from V and 4 bases from J, the junction kept 4 bases outside the gene matches. The length of the CDR3 is 13 residues. CDR3 loop: CASAGVPTGELFF. CDR3 nucleotide sequence: TGTGCCAGCGCGGGAGTGCCCACCGGGGAGCTGTTTTTT.

This chain joins TRBV9 and TRBJ1-6; tentative D call: TRBD1 (6 bases). Trimming pared 4 bases from V and 10 bases from J, leaving 18 bases between. The CDR3 consists of 15 residues. Germline lookup yields CDR1 SGDLS and CDR2 YYNGEE. Here the CDR3 DNA reads TGTGCCAGCAGCATTACCGGGACAAGAGCCTCACCCCTCCACTTT. Its protein product is CASSITGTRASPLHF. Complete variable domain (other parts from reference TRBV9 and TRBJ1-6): DSGVTQTPKHLITATGQRVTLRCSPRSGDLSVYWYQQSLDQGLQFLIQYYNGEERAKGNILERFSAQQFPDLHSELNLSSLELGDSALYFCASSITGTRASPLHFGNGTRLTVT.

J is TRBJ1-2 and V is TRBV7-9, with D perhaps matching TRBD1 (5 bases). Between the trimmed V and J ends, which lost 4 bases and 7 bases, there was a span of 22 bases. Germline assignment: CDR1 SEHNR and CDR2 FQNEAQ (reference sequence). This CDR3 has 16 amino acids. This CDR3 is CASSSPWGQGSGGYTF. CDR3 in DNA: TGTGCCAGCAGCTCCCCTTGGGGCCAGGGTAGCGGTGGCTACACCTTC. The variable domain in full, completed from reference TRBV7-9 and TRBJ1-2, reads DTGVSQNPRHKITKRGQNVTFRCDPISEHNRLYWYRQTLGQGPEFLTYFQNEAQLEKSRLLSDRFSAERPKGSFSTLEIQRTEQGDSAMYLCASSSPWGQGSGGYTFGSGTRLTVV.

This chain links TRBV7-9 with TRBJ2-2; D is undetermined. Per the germline V gene, CDR1 is SEHNR and CDR2 is FQNEAQ (reference sequence). The CDR3 runs to 14 residues. Trimming stripped 4 bases from V and 4 bases from J, with 10 bases between. The CDR3 DNA sequence: TGTGCCAGCAGCTCTTCATCTAGCACCGGGGAGCTGTTTTTT. Translation: CASSSSSSTGELFF.

This clone was seen a handful of times. The rearrangement joins TRBV5-4 to TRBJ2-5; 9 positions agree with TRBD2. The CDR3 totals 15 residues. The V and J ends lost 2 bases and 5 bases, in that order; junction bases with no gene match: 7. Germline CDR1 SGHNT, CDR2 YYREEE (reference sequence). The DNA of the CDR3 is TGTGCCAGCAGCTTATCTAGCGGGAATAGGGAGACCCAGTACTTC. Residues: CASSLSSGNRETQYF.

The V gene is TRBV12-2, the J gene TRBJ1-5; TRBD1, the table's D call, was not compared with the DNA. TRBV12-2 is a recognized pseudogene. The CDR3 runs to 11 residues. The CDR3 nucleotides read TGTGCAAGTCGGTCACACCAGCCCCAGCATTTT. This codes for CASRSHQPQHF.

The chain joins TRBV7-2 to TRBJ2-1, with 8 positions matching TRBD1. Looked up from germline, CDR1 is SGHTA and CDR2 is FQGNSA. The ends lost 5 bases at V and 8 bases at J; junction bases unmatched: 8. The CDR3 runs 14 residues. CDR3 region: CASSLTDRGHEQFF. Written as DNA, the CDR3 is TGTGCCAGCAGCCTGACCGACAGGGGTCATGAGCAGTTCTTC.

V usage is TRBV5-1 and J usage is TRBJ2-7; maybe TRBD1 (6 bases). Trimming stripped 5 bases from V and 3 bases from J, with 15 bases between. The CDR3 totals 14 residues. CDR1 and CDR2 from the germline V gene are SGHRS and YFSETQ. The CDR3 loop reads CASSSRDNYYEQYF. CDR3 sequence (DNA): TGCGCCAGCAGTTCCCGGGACAACTACTACGAGCAGTACTTC.

V usage is TRBV6-2 or TRBV6-3 and J usage is TRBJ1-1, with D unresolved. This CDR3 spans 13 amino acids. V was cut by 2 bases and J by 1 base, with 5 bases left in between. Germline CDR1 is MNHEY and CDR2 is SVGEGT. The CDR3 nucleotides read TGTGCCAGCAGTTACCGGGCGAACACTGAAGCTTTCTTT. It yields the protein CASSYRANTEAFF.

The chain couples TRBV4-1 to TRBJ2-5; D is perhaps TRBD2 (7 bases). V was shortened by 3 bases and J by 5 bases, with 16 bases between the two germline ends. This CDR3 contains 15 residues. Germline V lookup: CDR1 MGHRA, CDR2 YSYEKL. CDR3 nucleotides: TGCGCCAGCAGCCAGGGTTCGGGGGGCAGTGAGACCCAGTACTTC. It translates to CASSQGSGGSETQYF.

CDR3 amino acids: CASSATGGPETQYF. CDR3 in DNA: TGCGCCAGCAGCGCAACGGGGGGGCCGGAGACCCAGTACTTC. This chain uses TRBV5-1 with TRBJ2-5, with 8 bases aligning to TRBD2. The CDR3 consists of 14 residues. Germline V gene lookup returns CDR1 SGHRS and CDR2 YFSETQ. Trimming cost V 4 bases and J 5 bases; bases outside gene matches: 7.

The chain recombines TRBV3-1 (or the pseudogene TRBV3-2) with TRBJ2-2, with D perhaps assigned TRBD1 or TRBD2 (5 bases each). The CDR3 runs to 15 residues. V was cut by 2 bases and J by 6 bases, with 13 bases left in between. Germline V lookup: CDR1 LGHDT, CDR2 YNNKEL (reference sequence). CDR3 DNA sequence: TGTGCCAGCAGCCAACTGGGACCCCCCGCCGGGGAGCTGTTTTTT. Protein product: CASSQLGPPAGELFF.

This clone has a single count. The gene calls are TRBV19 and TRBJ2-2; unclear D gene. The CDR3 extends over 13 amino acids. V lost 4 bases to trimming and J lost 1 base, with 4 bases between them. Germline CDR1 and CDR2: LNHDA and SQIVND (reference sequence). For the CDR3, the DNA is TGTGCCAGTAGTAGGCTGAACACCGGGGAGCTGTTTTTT. Translation gives CASSRLNTGELFF.

The chain uses TRBV12-3 or TRBV12-4 and TRBJ2-5; D not certain. The CDR3 is 13 residues long. Trimming took off 1 base at V and 7 bases at J, with 10 bases between the two ends. CDR3 region: CASSLVDRGTQYF. The CDR3 DNA reads as TGTGCCAGCAGTTTAGTGGACCGAGGGACCCAGTACTTC.

The chain has TRBV4-3 and TRBJ2-2; possible D gene TRBD1, 6 bases. CDR3 size: 14 residues. Germline values: CDR1 LGHNA, CDR2 YSLEER. V lost 4 bases to trimming and J lost 8 bases, with 14 bases between them. CDR3 region: CASSLGLGTGELFF. Written as DNA, the CDR3 is TGCGCCAGCAGCCTTGGACTTGGGACAGGGGAGCTGTTTTTT.

The chain joins TRBV6-5 to TRBJ1-5, with TRBD1 matching 7 bases. The CDR3 runs to 13 residues. The J segment lost 5 bases and the V segment lost 10 bases, leaving 8 bases of the junction unmatched. The germline CDR1 and CDR2 sequences are MNHEY and SVGAGI. CDR3 in amino acids: CATSDRPYQPQHF. Here the CDR3 DNA reads TGTGCCACCTCGGACAGGCCGTATCAGCCCCAGCATTTT.

The genes are TRBV6-2 or TRBV6-3 and TRBJ1-5, with D tentatively TRBD1 (5 bases). V was trimmed by 0 bases and J by 6 bases, leaving 15 bases between them. The germline CDR1 and CDR2 sequences are MNHEY and SVGEGT. The CDR3 is 16 amino acids. CDR3 loop: CASSYSNRMRGQPQHF. Written as DNA, the CDR3 is TGTGCCAGCAGTTACTCGAACAGAATGAGGGGTCAGCCCCAGCATTTT.

The chain carries TRBV5-1 and TRBJ1-5, with D uncertain. Germline CDR1 reads SGHRS; CDR2 reads YFSETQ. This CDR3 is 13 amino acids long. Trimming shortened V by 1 base and J by 5 bases, and 7 bases separated the two germline ends. CDR3 coding DNA: TGCGCCAGCAGCTTGAGTAACGATCAGCCCCAGCATTTT. It codes for CASSLSNDQPQHF. Variable domain in full (rest from reference TRBV5-1 and TRBJ1-5): KAGVTQTPRYLIKTRGQQVTLSCSPISGHRSVSWYQQTPGQGLQFLFEYFSETQRNKGNFPGRFSGRQFSNSRSEMNVSTLELGDSALYLCASSLSNDQPQHFGDGTRLSIL.

This sequence joins TRBV5-4 and TRBJ1-1, with D maybe TRBD1 (5 bases). Germline V CDR1 and CDR2: SGHNT, YYREEE (reference sequence). V was trimmed by 4 bases and J by 4 bases, leaving 11 bases between them. The CDR3 has 13 residues. CDR3 bases: TGTGCCAGCAGCCGATCAGGGCTCACTGAAGCTTTCTTT. This translates into CASSRSGLTEAFF.

This chain links TRBV6-1 with TRBJ1-4; TRBD1 aligns across 7 bases. CDR1 is MNHNS and CDR2 is SASEGT in the germline V gene. The CDR3 is 16 amino acids. V lost 4 bases, J lost 1 base, and 6 bases stayed unmatched. Written as DNA, the CDR3 is TGTGCCAGCAGTGGCTTGACAGGGAGAACTAATGAAAAACTGTTTTTT. Translating it yields CASSGLTGRTNEKLFF.

This chain joins TRBV29-1 and TRBJ1-2, with D unclear. V was clipped by 3 bases and J by 6 bases, with 17 bases between them. This CDR3 has 14 residues. Germline V lookup: CDR1 SQVTM, CDR2 ANQGSEA. CDR3 region: CSVDLRPGRNGYTF. The DNA for the CDR3 is TGCAGCGTTGACCTACGGCCAGGCCGGAATGGCTACACCTTC. The entire variable domain, with the rest obtained from reference TRBV29-1 and TRBJ1-2, is as follows: SAVISQKPSRDICQRGTSLTIQCQVDSQVTMMFWYRQQPGQSLTLIATANQGSEATYESGFVIDKFPISRPNLTFSTLTVSNMSPEDSSIYLCSVDLRPGRNGYTFGSGTRLTVV.

V usage is TRBV6-4 and J usage is TRBJ2-3, with D possibly TRBD2 on 6 matching bases. V shed 4 bases and J shed 0 bases, with 11 bases lying between them. Germline values: CDR1 MRHNA, CDR2 SNTAGT. This CDR3 spans 15 amino acids. The CDR3 DNA reads TGTGCCAGCAGTGTCGGCGGGATTAGCACAGATACGCAGTATTTT. This gives the protein CASSVGGISTDTQYF.

The chain couples TRBV9 to TRBJ1-1; TRBD1 might be the D (5 bases). This CDR3 spans 14 amino acids. V lost 1 base and J 5 bases, leaving 12 bases between the germline ends. Looked up from germline, CDR1 is SGDLS and CDR2 is YYNGEE. CDR3 residues: CASSVRAGTTEAFF. CDR3 bases: TGTGCCAGCAGCGTAAGGGCAGGGACGACTGAAGCTTTCTTT.

The rearrangement uses TRBV28 and TRBJ2-3; tentative D call: TRBD2 (5 bases). The germline gives CDR1 MDHEN, CDR2 SYDVKM. Trimming removed 7 bases from V and 6 bases from J, with 20 bases in between. This CDR3 contains 15 residues. CDR3 DNA: TGTGCCAGCACCCCGGGGTCCGGCGCGAGGGATACGCAGTATTTT. Residues: CASTPGSGARDTQYF.